This is a list of T cell receptor beta chains from one sample in a study of shared clonotypes between healthy human individuals. Profiled with immunoSEQ multiplex PCR; TCRdb holds only in-frame clones, not every one. Of roughly 1,500,000 clones in the sample, approximately 98.5% were seen once. Sequencing used naive CD4+ T cells sorted from blood. The source of these receptors is a man between 25 and 39 years old in good health. The CDR3 runs from the conserved cysteine through the conserved F or W. D genes are given only for firm matches. Clone size, where shown, is once, few, many, or a class for clones that have expanded.

TGTGCCAGCAGCCCGGGAGAGACCCAGTACTTC | CASSPGETQYF | . | TRBV9 | . | TRBJ2-5
TGTGCCATCAGTGAGCAAGAAACCGGGCCATCAAACACCGGGGAGCTGTTTTTT | CAISEQETGPSNTGELFF | . | TRBV10-3 | . | TRBJ2-2
TGTGCCAGCAGCAATAAGGGACTGGATTGGAACATTCAGTACTTC | CASSNKGLDWNIQYF | . | TRBV11-1 | . | TRBJ2-4
TGCGCCAGCAGCTTGGAACCTAGCGGGAGCGAGCAGTACTTC | CASSLEPSGSEQYF | few | TRBV5-1 | TRBD2 | TRBJ2-7
TGTGCCAGTAGTATAGACGGGAACGGGGAGCAGTACTTC | CASSIDGNGEQYF | . | TRBV19 | . | TRBJ2-7
TGTGCCAGCAGTGAAGTCAGGGGAGACACCGGGGAGCTGTTTTTT | CASSEVRGDTGELFF | . | TRBV25-1 | . | TRBJ2-2
TGTGCCAGCAGCGGACAGGGGGCCAATGAGCAGTTCTTC | CASSGQGANEQFF | . | TRBV7-8 | TRBD1 | TRBJ2-1
TGTGCCAGCAGTGAAAGGTTGGAGACCCAGTACTTC | CASSERLETQYF | . | TRBV2 | . | TRBJ2-5
TGCAGCGCCTCAGAGCTGGTTTTCGATACCCAGTACTTC | CSASELVFDTQYF | . | TRBV29-1 | . | TRBJ2-5
TGTGCCAGCAGCCGTAGTGTACTCTCCGCGTCGATGAATAATGAGCAGTTCTTC | CASSRSVLSASMNNEQFF | . | TRBV11-2 | . | TRBJ2-1
TGCGCCAGCAGCCAACGATTTGGTGGCAATCAGCCCCAGCATTTT | CASSQRFGGNQPQHF | once | TRBV4-3 | . | TRBJ1-5
TGTGCCAGCAGCTCCAGGAAAAAGGGGGGCCAAGAGACCCAGTACTTC | CASSSRKKGGQETQYF | . | TRBV5-4 | . | TRBJ2-5
TGTGCCAGCAGCTCGCGGGAGGGCCACGAGCAGTACTTC | CASSSREGHEQYF | . | TRBV11-3 | TRBD2 | TRBJ2-7
TGCAGCGTTGAACAAAGCGGGGGACGGACTGAAGCTTTCTTT | CSVEQSGGRTEAFF | . | TRBV29-1 | . | TRBJ1-1
TGTGCCAGCAGTTACTTCCTAGCTCAGTTCTTC | CASSYFLAQFF | . | TRBV6-6 | . | TRBJ2-1
TGTGCCAGCAGCCAATCAGCGACTAGATTCACTGAGCAGTTCTTC | CASSQSATRFTEQFF | . | TRBV14 | . | TRBJ2-1
TGTGCCAGCAGCGATAAGGGCCGAGCTAACACCATATATTTT | CASSDKGRANTIYF | . | TRBV9 | . | TRBJ1-3
TGCGCCAGCAGGGATGGACGGACCTCTGGAAACACCATATATTTT | CASRDGRTSGNTIYF | . | TRBV5-1 | . | TRBJ1-3
TGCGCCAGCAGCTTGGCGAGCGGGCTTTCCACAGATACGCAGTATTTT | CASSLASGLSTDTQYF | . | TRBV5-1 | . | TRBJ2-3
TGTGCCAGCAGTGAAGCAGCCTATAGAGGGCTCTTGGGGCCCAAAAACATTCAGTACTTC | CASSEAAYRGLLGPKNIQYF | . | TRBV2 | . | TRBJ2-4
TGTGCCAGCAGCTTGGCGTTCATGAACACTGAAGCTTTCTTT | CASSLAFMNTEAFF | . | TRBV7-2 | . | TRBJ1-1
TGTGCCAGCAGCCCGACAGGGATGTTTAATCAGCCCCAGCATTTT | CASSPTGMFNQPQHF | . | TRBV7-2 | TRBD1 | TRBJ1-5
TGTGCCAGCAGTGAAGATGTGGTGGGGGGACCCTACGAGCAGTACTTC | CASSEDVVGGPYEQYF | . | TRBV25-1 | . | TRBJ2-7
TGTGCCAGCTCTTTAGACCTCGGGGAGCCCCAGCATTTT | CASSLDLGEPQHF | . | TRBV18 | . | TRBJ1-5
TGTGCCAGCTCACTGGGACAGGGGGCATACGAGCAGTACTTC | CASSLGQGAYEQYF | . | TRBV18 | TRBD1 | TRBJ2-7
TGTGCCAGCAGCGTAGGGTATAGGCAGGATGAGCAGTTCTTC | CASSVGYRQDEQFF | . | TRBV9 | . | TRBJ2-1
TGTGCCATCAGTGAGTCAGGGAGTACGGGCTACACCTTC | CAISESGSTGYTF | few | TRBV10-3 | . | TRBJ1-2
TGTGCCAGCTCGCGACCGGGACTAGGGGCTTCTGAGCAGTTCTTC | CASSRPGLGASEQFF | . | TRBV18 | TRBD2 | TRBJ2-1